Listed here are 30 T cell receptor beta chains from one sample, sequenced in a study of shared clonotypes between healthy human individuals. In the naive CD8 group, cells lacked CD45RO and were positively selected for CCR7, so terminally differentiated effector memory CD45RA+ cells were left out. Repertoires were generated with immunoSEQ multiplex PCR, while TCRdb's copy carries only in-frame clones and drops some. The data show a few million clones, with just under 95% seen just once and approximately 1.6% held by the top ten. Sequencing input: naive CD8+ T cells from PBMCs. These receptors came from a man between 18 and 29 years old in good health. Some clones in this sample may be carry-over from other donors' samples.

The rearrangement links TRBV5-1 to TRBJ1-1; D is perhaps TRBD1 (5 bases). The CDR3 extends over 14 amino acids. Germline V gene data show CDR1 as SGHRS and CDR2 as YFSETQ. V gave up 3 bases and J gave up 0 bases, with 9 bases separating them. CDR3 sequence reads: CASSWGRMNTEAFF. The CDR3 DNA is TGCGCCAGCAGCTGGGGCAGAATGAACACTGAAGCTTTCTTT. The variable domain in full, with the rest retrieved from reference TRBV5-1 and TRBJ1-1, is KAGVTQTPRYLIKTRGQQVTLSCSPISGHRSVSWYQQTPGQGLQFLFEYFSETQRNKGNFPGRFSGRQFSNSRSEMNVSTLELGDSALYLCASSWGRMNTEAFFGQGTRLTVV.

The chain is built from TRBV14 and TRBJ1-3; no definite D call. Trimming removed 1 base from V and 3 bases from J, with 7 bases in between. CDR1 and CDR2 (germline): SGHDN, FVKESK. The CDR3 has 14 amino acids. This CDR3 reads CASSQVGIGNTIYF. The CDR3 DNA sequence: TGTGCCAGCAGCCAAGTAGGAATTGGAAACACCATATATTTT.

This clone was counted between two and nine times. The J gene is TRBJ2-1, the V gene TRBV6-6; D gene uncertain. In germline, CDR1 is MNHNY, CDR2 SVGAGI (reference sequence). CDR3 size: 10 residues. V lost 6 bases and J lost 5, with 2 bases in between. The CDR3 here is CASRNNEQFF. The DNA of the CDR3 is TGTGCCAGCAGAAACAATGAGCAGTTCTTC.

The chain employs TRBV11-3 and TRBJ2-1; 12 bases line up with TRBD2. V lost 5 bases and J lost 8; bases outside the gene matches: 4. CDR3 length: 14 residues. Germline CDR1 and CDR2: SGHNT and YENEEA. The CDR3 loop is CASSKTSGSYEQFF. CDR3 bases: TGTGCCAGCAGCAAGACTAGCGGGAGTTATGAGCAGTTCTTC.

This clone was counted a single time. The genes are TRBV2 and TRBJ2-1; D call uncertain. Trimming took off 7 bases at V and 5 bases at J, with 12 bases between the two ends. The CDR3 has 13 residues. Germline-derived CDR1 and CDR2 are SNHLY and FYNNEI. The CDR3 loop is CASTRTADNEQFF. In DNA form, the CDR3 reads TGTGCCAGCACCCGGACGGCCGACAATGAGCAGTTCTTC.

V gene TRBV6-1 combines with J gene TRBJ2-5; 14 nucleotides match TRBD2. This CDR3 has 20 residues. Trimming at V came to 1 base and at J to 4 bases, leaving 14 bases not matched to a gene. CDR1 and CDR2 from the germline V gene are MNHNS and SASEGT. The chain's CDR3 is CASSEDGFGTSGSGGETQYF. CDR3 nucleotide sequence: TGTGCCAGCAGTGAAGACGGTTTCGGGACTAGCGGGAGTGGGGGAGAGACCCAGTACTTC.

This chain joins TRBV9 and TRBJ2-5; TRBD1 matches 8 bases. Trimming at V came to 0 bases and at J to 5 bases, leaving 3 bases not matched to a gene. From germline, CDR1 is SGDLS and CDR2 YYNGEE. The CDR3 spans 14 residues. The CDR3 is CASSVEDRVETQYF. The CDR3 DNA reads TGTGCCAGCAGCGTAGAGGACAGGGTGGAGACCCAGTACTTC.

The chain recombines TRBV27 with TRBJ2-7, with TRBD2 matching 8 bases. The germline gives CDR1 MNHEY, CDR2 SMNVEV (reference sequence). This CDR3 region has 18 residues. V shed 6 bases, J shed 4 bases, and the junction held 20 bases outside the gene matches. CDR3 region: CASSHGGPGGFSFYEQYF. CDR3 coding DNA: TGTGCCAGCAGCCACGGGGGACCGGGAGGGTTCTCTTTTTACGAGCAGTACTTC.

This clone came up once. In nucleotides, the CDR3 is TGCAGCGTTGGCGCCGAATTCTCCTACGAGCAGTACTTC. This gives the protein CSVGAEFSYEQYF. The chain recombines TRBV29-1 with TRBJ2-7; no clear D. The CDR3 spans 13 residues. Germline V lookup: CDR1 SQVTM, CDR2 ANQGSEA. The V and J ends lost 4 bases and 0 bases respectively, with 10 bases between them.

The CDR3 DNA sequence: TGTGCCAGCAGCTTGGGGCGGGACAGTTCCTACGAGCAGTACTTC. This translates into CASSLGRDSSYEQYF. The chain combines TRBV7-9 with TRBJ2-7; D may be TRBD1 (7 bases). Germline V lookup: CDR1 SEHNR, CDR2 FQNEAQ (reference sequence). The CDR3 has 15 residues. V was clipped by 3 bases and J by 1 base, with 13 bases between them.

In regard to this clone: Other DNA sequences of this sample code for an identical CDR3. This sequence joins TRBV5-1 and TRBJ1-2, with 9 nucleotides matching TRBD1. J was trimmed by 6 bases and V by 3 bases; bases with no gene match: 3. The CDR3 is 13 residues long. The V gene's germline CDR1 is SGHRS and CDR2 YFSETQ. Written as DNA, the CDR3 is TGCGCCAGCAGCTCTACAGGGGGCGATGGCTACACCTTC. Protein sequence: CASSSTGGDGYTF.

The chain carries TRBV6-4 and TRBJ2-1, with D possibly being TRBD1 or TRBD2 (5 bases each). The CDR3 loop spans 14 amino acids. Trimming stripped 3 bases from V and 4 bases from J, with 10 bases between. The germline CDR1 and CDR2 sequences are MRHNA and SNTAGT. The CDR3 DNA follows: TGTGCCAGCAGTGATGGGGGAGCTTACAATGAGCAGTTCTTC. Its translation: CASSDGGAYNEQFF.

This clone was recorded once. The identical CDR3 is also encoded by other nucleotide sequences in the sample. The V and J genes are TRBV19 and TRBJ2-1, with unresolved D. The V gene lost 1 base and the J gene lost 2 bases, with 3 bases spanning the gap. Germline V gene data show CDR1 as LNHDA and CDR2 as SQIVND (reference sequence). There are 13 residues in the CDR3. The CDR3 DNA sequence: TGTGCCAGTAGTATAGGGGCCTACAATGAGCAGTTCTTC. Amino acid sequence: CASSIGAYNEQFF.

The rearrangement links TRBV27 to TRBJ1-6, with D uncertain. Per germline, CDR1 MNHEY and CDR2 SMNVEV (reference sequence). This CDR3 contains 16 residues. Trimming removed 4 bases at V and 7 bases at J, with 17 bases between. The CDR3 here is CASSSLHGRVNSPLHF. The CDR3 nucleotides are TGTGCCAGCAGTTCCCTGCACGGAAGGGTAAATTCACCCCTCCACTTT.

The chain employs TRBV4-1 and TRBJ2-1, with D maybe TRBD1 (5 bases). V gave up 8 bases and J gave up 7 bases, with 9 bases separating them. The CDR3 has 11 amino acids. Germline V gene sequence: CDR1 MGHRA, CDR2 YSYEKL. The CDR3 DNA reads as TGCGCCAGCGTTTCAGGGAATGAGCAGTTCTTC. Translation: CASVSGNEQFF.

This clone was counted once. The chain carries TRBV7-6 and TRBJ2-1, with 7 bases identical to TRBD2. Trimming removed 2 bases from V and 3 bases from J; junction bases left unmatched: 7. This CDR3 has 16 residues. Germline CDR1 reads SGHVS; CDR2 reads FNYEAQ. CDR3 nucleotide sequence: TGTGCCAGCAGCTTAAAGCGGGAAGGCCTCTACAATGAGCAGTTCTTC. Amino acid sequence: CASSLKREGLYNEQFF.

This rearrangement joins TRBV27 to TRBJ2-7; maybe TRBD1 (5 bases). There are 16 residues in the CDR3. Germline CDR1 reads MNHEY; CDR2 reads SMNVEV (reference sequence). V shed 0 bases and J shed 5 bases, with 17 bases lying between them. The chain's CDR3 is CASSLSQGLRPHEQYF. The CDR3 DNA sequence: TGTGCCAGCAGTTTATCTCAGGGCCTCCGGCCCCACGAGCAGTACTTC.

The chain carries TRBV7-9 and TRBJ2-2, with TRBD1 identical over 7 bases. Germline CDR1 is SEHNR and CDR2 is FQNEAQ (reference sequence). There are 15 residues in the CDR3. After removal of 5 bases from V and 5 bases from J, the junction contained 8 bases not matched to a gene. In nucleotides, the CDR3 is TGTGCCAGCAGCCCTACAGGGGTAGGGACCGGGGAGCTGTTTTTT. Translation gives CASSPTGVGTGELFF.

The rearrangement joins TRBV5-8 to TRBJ1-5, with TRBD1 matching over 9 bases. Germline CDR1 and CDR2: SGHTS and YDEGEE. With 4 bases clipped from V and 5 bases from J, the junction kept 4 bases outside the gene matches. The length of the CDR3 is 14 residues. The CDR3: CASSARQGDQPQHF. The CDR3 nucleotides read TGTGCCAGCAGCGCGAGACAGGGGGATCAGCCCCAGCATTTT.

The chain couples TRBV5-1 to TRBJ2-5, with D maybe TRBD2 (5 bases). The length of the CDR3 is 15 residues. Germline CDR1 and CDR2: SGHRS and YFSETQ. V was pared by 4 bases and J by 5 bases, with 18 bases between. The chain's CDR3 is CASSPISGWEETQYF. The CDR3 DNA sequence: TGCGCCAGCAGCCCGATCAGCGGATGGGAGGAGACCCAGTACTTC.

This clone turned up a few times. The sample carries other DNA sequences with the same CDR3. The chain is built from TRBV5-1 and TRBJ1-1, with D uncertain. V was shortened by 4 bases and J by 3 bases, with 7 bases between the two germline ends. The germline gives CDR1 SGHRS, CDR2 YFSETQ. CDR3 length: 12 amino acids. DNA of the CDR3: TGCGCCAGCAGCCTATCCGACACTGAAGCTTTCTTT. Amino acids: CASSLSDTEAFF.

The chain links TRBV27 to TRBJ2-1; D possibly corresponds to TRBD2 (6 bases). CDR1 is MNHEY, CDR2 SMNVEV, per germline (reference sequence). The CDR3 has 16 residues. V shed 3 bases and J shed 5 bases, with 17 bases lying between them. As DNA, the CDR3 is TGTGCCAGCAGTTTTCAGCCCGCCGGGACTCACAATGAGCAGTTCTTC. Amino acid sequence: CASSFQPAGTHNEQFF.

V and J are TRBV5-5 and TRBJ2-7, with a weak D call TRBD1 (6 bases). Germline assignment: CDR1 SGHKS and CDR2 YYEKEE (reference sequence). V was trimmed by 2 bases and J by 3 bases, leaving 9 bases between them. The CDR3 extends over 13 amino acids. The CDR3 sequence: CASSLPRGYEQYF. CDR3 nucleotide sequence: TGTGCCAGCAGCTTACCCAGGGGCTACGAGCAGTACTTC.

This sequence joins TRBV4-1 and TRBJ2-1; D call uncertain. This CDR3 is 14 amino acids long. V was clipped by 1 base and J by 3 bases, with 7 bases between them. CDR1 and CDR2 from the germline V gene are MGHRA and YSYEKL. CDR3 sequence (DNA): TGCGCCAGCAGCCAAGCCTCCATCTACAATGAGCAGTTCTTC. It yields the protein CASSQASIYNEQFF.

This chain uses TRBV5-6 with TRBJ2-1; TRBD2 might be the D (7 bases). The CDR3 extends over 16 amino acids. Per germline, CDR1 SGHDT and CDR2 YYEEEE. V was cut by 4 bases and J by 6 bases, with 20 bases left in between. For the CDR3, the DNA is TGTGCCAGCAGCGAGGGCGGGGGCCCCCCGGGCAATGAGCAGTTCTTC. Its translation: CASSEGGGPPGNEQFF. Using reference TRBV5-6 and TRBJ2-1 for the parts outside the CDR3, the full variable domain is DAGVTQSPTHLIKTRGQQVTLRCSPKSGHDTVSWYQQALGQGPQFIFQYYEEEERQRGNFPDRFSGHQFPNYSSELNVNALLLGDSALYLCASSEGGGPPGNEQFFGPGTRLTVL.

The chain is built from TRBV21-1 and TRBJ2-7; the table gives TRBD1 as D, unverified against the DNA. TRBV21-1 is listed as a pseudogene. The length of the CDR3 is 15 residues. The CDR3 loop reads CASSKGAQGLDEQYF. Written as DNA, the CDR3 is TGTGCCAGCAGCAAAGGCGCCCAGGGGCTGGACGAGCAGTACTTC.

The chain recombines TRBV11-2 with TRBJ2-3; D uncertain. The V end was cut by 3 bases, the J end by 4 bases, with 5 bases between. CDR1 is SGHAT and CDR2 is FQNNGV in the germline V gene. This CDR3 spans 12 amino acids. The CDR3 DNA sequence: TGTGCCAGCAGCTTCCCCGCAGATACGCAGTATTTT. Its translation is CASSFPADTQYF.

This chain links TRBV7-2 with TRBJ1-1; no clear D gene. In germline, CDR1 is SGHTA, CDR2 FQGNSA. V was cut by 5 bases and J by 4 bases, with 11 bases left in between. The CDR3 totals 13 residues. The CDR3: CASSPGLSTEAFF. The CDR3 bases are TGTGCCAGCAGCCCAGGCCTCAGCACTGAAGCTTTCTTT.

The gene calls are TRBV20-1 and TRBJ2-1; D remains ambiguous. V lost 6 bases and J lost 5, with 8 bases in between. Germline lookup yields CDR1 DFQATT and CDR2 SNEGSKA (reference sequence). The CDR3 loop spans 11 amino acids. This CDR3 is CSAPLNNEQFF. The CDR3 bases are TGCAGTGCCCCACTAAACAATGAGCAGTTCTTC.

CDR3: CASSSGQGVSREAFF. The CDR3, as DNA: TGTGCCAGCAGCTCCGGACAGGGGGTGAGTCGAGAAGCTTTCTTT. The gene calls are TRBV9 and TRBJ1-1, with 10 bases identical to TRBD1. With 4 bases clipped from V and 8 bases from J, the junction kept 11 bases outside the gene matches. Germline CDR1 and CDR2: SGDLS and YYNGEE. CDR3 length: 15 amino acids.